Here is one TCR beta chain with its context. Original methodology: Cell counts per sample came from amplifying reference gene primers. Profiled with immunoSEQ multiplex PCR; TCRdb holds only in-frame clones, not every one. That table supplies the V and J calls and clone size; D and trimming were determined from the DNA. The table includes some 73,000 clones, roughly 80% detected once. The sample comes from a study of blood T cell repertoires in COVID-19. Study-level information: T cells, B-cell-depleted T cells, or PBMCs provided the cDNA or gDNA that served as material.

V dropped 5 bases and J dropped 0; count of bases not matched to a gene: 8. The CDR3 runs 16 residues. Germline CDR1 is SGDLS and CDR2 is YYNGEE. The clonotype originates from a man aged 65 to 85 with COVID-19, enrolled during active disease. This chain connects TRBV9 to TRBJ2-1; 7 bases agree with TRBD2. The sequencing sample was made of peripheral blood. In DNA form, the CDR3 reads TGTGCCAGCAGTGCTAGAAGCGGGACCTCCTACAATGAGCAGTTCTTC. Its translation is CASSARSGTSYNEQFF.